This T cell receptor beta chain appears in the sequencing data of a study of shared clonotypes between healthy human individuals. Study-level findings and limits: Only blood was sampled; tissue repertoires likely differ.

Germline assignment: CDR1 SGHTA and CDR2 FQGNSA. The CDR3 loop spans 14 amino acids. Trimming took 1 base from V and 0 from J, leaving 7 bases between them. An even split of each subset's genomic DNA across several immunoSEQ plates was performed. Some 31,000 T cell genomes (roughly 300 ng DNA) went into each PBMC replicate. Spread over ten immunoSEQ deep assay plates, unsorted PBMC DNA underwent sequencing. The assay was immunoSEQ multiplex PCR, and TCRdb's table has in-frame clones only and misses some. The profile shows some 470,000 clones, around 78% of them singletons. As regards this clone: Its antigen is not known.

This sequence joins TRBV7-2 and TRBJ2-7, with D hard to call. This sequence originates from a woman between 40 and 50 years old in good health. Some clones in this sample may be carry-over from other donors' samples. What was sequenced was PBMCs. The CDR3 coding sequence is TGTGCCAGCAGCTTAGTTTCCAACTCCTACGAGCAGTACTTC. Encoded protein: CASSLVSNSYEQYF.